This TCR beta chain was documented in a study of vaccination and CD4 T cells after COVID-19. As to treatment: approximately nine-day PBMC culture with coronavirus spike peptide pools or control peptides (ViraFEST assay). This clonotype was observed a few times. The antigen is unknown. The Oncomine TCR Beta short-read assay was what sequenced the DNA obtained from cultured CD4+ T cells. TCRdb used MiXCR to reprocess the PCR reads, holding one entry per CDR3 protein. The sample shows over 15,000 distinct CDR3 sequences, 45% to 50% of them seen only once. Findings and limits, study-wide: From a median of roughly 20 to 40, SARS-CoV-2-reactive clonotypes increased, though not significantly.

CDR1 is MNHNS and CDR2 is SASEGT in the germline V gene. Trimming took off 5 bases at V and 0 bases at J, with 10 bases between the two ends. The CDR3 covers 14 residues. This TCR came from a human donor who had recovered from COVID-19. The chain couples TRBV6-1 to TRBJ1-2; tentatively, D is TRBD1 (6 bases). The sample taken for sequencing was CD4+ T cells from blood, cultured in vitro. CDR3 protein: CASSKDSPNYGYTF. DNA of the CDR3: TGTGCCAGCAGTAAGGACAGCCCTAACTATGGCTACACCTTC.